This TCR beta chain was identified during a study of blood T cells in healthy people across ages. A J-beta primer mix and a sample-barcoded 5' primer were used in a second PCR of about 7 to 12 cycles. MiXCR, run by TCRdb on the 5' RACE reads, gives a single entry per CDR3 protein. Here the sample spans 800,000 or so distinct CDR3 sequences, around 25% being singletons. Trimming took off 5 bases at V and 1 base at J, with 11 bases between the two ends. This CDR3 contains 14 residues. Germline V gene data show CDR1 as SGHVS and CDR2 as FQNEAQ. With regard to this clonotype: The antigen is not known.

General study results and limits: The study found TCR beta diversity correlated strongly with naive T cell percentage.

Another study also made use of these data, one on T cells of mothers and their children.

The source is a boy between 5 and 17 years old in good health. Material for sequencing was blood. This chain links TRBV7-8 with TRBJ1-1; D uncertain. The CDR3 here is CASSRLPENTEAFF. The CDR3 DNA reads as TGTGCCAGCAGCCGACTCCCAGAGAACACTGAAGCTTTCTTT.